This T cell receptor beta chain was sequenced for a study of spatial heterogeneity in lung cancer. As for the study in general: Detected sequences consistently included more beta-chain ones than alpha-chain ones. The study's findings and limits: At tumor resection, ubiquitous expanded TCRs were detected in blood more often than later.

This clonotype was counted only a few times. Its target is unknown. Time point indicated: sample taken at primary tumor resection. No cell sorting; template was whole RNA from tumor, lung tissue or PBMC. Via MiXCR, TCRdb re-called the 5' RACE reads, giving one row per CDR3 protein. This sample yields more than 85,000 distinct CDR3 sequences, of which roughly 10% are seen a single time; 6% to 7.5% belongs to the top ten. This sequence was found in a male donor with early-stage non-small cell lung cancer. Material: PBMCs, obtained at surgery.

CDR3 region: CSVEDLTGTYGYTF. In DNA, the CDR3 is TGCAGCGTTGAAGATCTCACGGGGACCTATGGCTACACCTTC. The chain carries TRBV29-1 and TRBJ1-2; D may be TRBD1 (5 bases). The ends were cut back, 0 bases at V and 4 bases at J, with 12 bases in the middle. The CDR3 loop spans 14 amino acids. In germline, CDR1 is SQVTM, CDR2 ANQGSEA.